The sequence of this T cell receptor (beta chain) was determined in a study of Graves' ophthalmopathy and Graves' hyperthyroidism. Study-wide results and caveats: Blood repertoires reportedly contained most expanded thyroid clonotypes above 0.001 frequency.

CDR1 and CDR2 from the germline V gene are ENHRY and SYGVKD. The CDR3 spans 14 residues. Details on this clonotype: Antigen: not known. One end of the junction fails to match germline, which may point to a read error.

RNA served as the template for amplifying TCR beta CDR3 regions. Following a first-round RT-PCR that used HTBI primers, a second-round multiplex PCR was carried out. TCRdb itself ran the multiplex PCR reads through MiXCR, one entry per CDR3 protein. The sample carries more than 550,000 distinct CDR3 sequences, roughly 41% recorded once. The PBMCs used were ones drawn from 7.5 to 10 ml of fresh peripheral blood. The sample consisted of peripheral blood. The receptor's source is an adult man with Graves' ophthalmopathy. This rearrangement joins TRBV10-3 to TRBJ1-4; possible D gene TRBD1, 5 bases. CDR3 in DNA: TGTGCCAGCACCAAGGGGCTGTCTAATGAAAAACTGCTTTTT. Protein sequence: CASTKGLSNEKLLF.